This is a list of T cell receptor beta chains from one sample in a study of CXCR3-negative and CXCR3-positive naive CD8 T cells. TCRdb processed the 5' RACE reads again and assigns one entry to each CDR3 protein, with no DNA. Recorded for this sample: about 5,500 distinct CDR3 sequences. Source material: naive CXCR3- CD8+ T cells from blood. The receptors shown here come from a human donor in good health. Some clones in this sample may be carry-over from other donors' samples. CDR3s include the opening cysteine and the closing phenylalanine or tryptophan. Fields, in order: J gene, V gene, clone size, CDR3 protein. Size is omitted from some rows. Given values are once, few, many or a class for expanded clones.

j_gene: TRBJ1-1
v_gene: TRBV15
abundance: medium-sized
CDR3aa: CATSRDSWNTEAFF

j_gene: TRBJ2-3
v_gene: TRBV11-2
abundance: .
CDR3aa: CASYLFQTSNTDTQYF

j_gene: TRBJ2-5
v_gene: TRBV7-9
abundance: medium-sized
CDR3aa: CASSVVETQYF

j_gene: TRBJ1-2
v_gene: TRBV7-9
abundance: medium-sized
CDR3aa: CASSADLYGYTF

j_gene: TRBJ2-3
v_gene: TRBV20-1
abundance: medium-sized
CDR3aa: CSARGPLRTDTQYF

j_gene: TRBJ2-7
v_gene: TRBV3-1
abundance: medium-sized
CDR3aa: CASSPERQGVYEQYF

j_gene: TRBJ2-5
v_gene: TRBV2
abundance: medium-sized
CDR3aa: CASILGGPKTGF

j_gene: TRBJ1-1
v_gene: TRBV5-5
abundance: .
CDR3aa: CASSLSLGGNTEAFF

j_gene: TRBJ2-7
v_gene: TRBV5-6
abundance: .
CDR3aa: CASSLAPSTTYEQYF

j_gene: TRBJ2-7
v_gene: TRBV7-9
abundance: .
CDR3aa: CASSLGASYEQYF

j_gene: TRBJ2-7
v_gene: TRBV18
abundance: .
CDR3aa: CASSHPGTEVSYEQYF

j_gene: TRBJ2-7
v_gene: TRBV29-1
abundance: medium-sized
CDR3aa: CSVVGDLSGRAYEQYF

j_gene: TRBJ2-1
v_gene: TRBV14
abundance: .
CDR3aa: CASSQDLEAGYNEQFF

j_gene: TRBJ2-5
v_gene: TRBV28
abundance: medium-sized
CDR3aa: CASSPSGPQETQYF

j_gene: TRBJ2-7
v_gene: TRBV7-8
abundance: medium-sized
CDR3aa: CASSIQGALYEQYF

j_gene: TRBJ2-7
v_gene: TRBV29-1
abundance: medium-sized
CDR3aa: CSVEGSGRGSSYEQYF

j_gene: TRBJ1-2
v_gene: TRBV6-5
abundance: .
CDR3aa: CACGPSYLNYGYTF

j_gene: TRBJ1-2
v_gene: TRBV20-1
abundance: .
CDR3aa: CSARDEGTGIFGYTF

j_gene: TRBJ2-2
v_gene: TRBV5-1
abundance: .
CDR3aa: CASSSGHLNTGELFF

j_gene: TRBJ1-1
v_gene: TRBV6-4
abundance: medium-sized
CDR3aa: CASRGEKNTEAFF

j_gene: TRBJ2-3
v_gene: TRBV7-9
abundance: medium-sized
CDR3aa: CASSLGGLPHTQYF

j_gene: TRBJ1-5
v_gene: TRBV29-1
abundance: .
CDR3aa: CSAHGDGNNQPQHF